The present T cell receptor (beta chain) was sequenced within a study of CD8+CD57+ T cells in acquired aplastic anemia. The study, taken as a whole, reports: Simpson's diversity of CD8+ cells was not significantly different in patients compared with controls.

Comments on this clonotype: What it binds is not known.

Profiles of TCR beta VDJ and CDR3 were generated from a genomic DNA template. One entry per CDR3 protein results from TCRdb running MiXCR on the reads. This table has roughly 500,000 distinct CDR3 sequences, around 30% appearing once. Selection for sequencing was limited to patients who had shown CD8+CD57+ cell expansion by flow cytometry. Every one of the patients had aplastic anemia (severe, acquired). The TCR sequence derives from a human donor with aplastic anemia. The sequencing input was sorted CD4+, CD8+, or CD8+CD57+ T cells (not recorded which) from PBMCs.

The CDR3 spells CATSGGLTGTNLLSQYF. CDR3 DNA: TGTGCCACCAGCGGGGGACTCACGGGGACTAATCTCTTATCTCAGTACTTC. The chain uses TRBV15 and TRBJ2-7, with 7 bases aligning to TRBD2. CDR3 size: 17 residues. Germline assignment: CDR1 LNHNV and CDR2 YYDKDF (reference sequence). V shed 5 bases, J shed 10 bases, and the junction held 23 bases outside the gene matches.